Following are 29 T cell receptor beta chains from one sample sequenced in a study of blood T cell repertoires in COVID-19. Libraries were prepared by immunoSEQ multiplex PCR; TCRdb keeps only in-frame clonotypes and omits some of them. The repertoire holds hundreds of thousands of clones, with roughly 87% as singletons. The material sequenced was PBMCs or T cells enriched from blood (not recorded which). All receptors derive from a woman aged 25 to 39 with acute COVID-19.

This clone was picked up one time. V gene TRBV2 combines with J gene TRBJ1-6; no clear D. The V end was cut by 4 bases, the J end by 10 bases, with 11 bases between. Germline V gene sequence: CDR1 SNHLY, CDR2 FYNNEI. The CDR3 has 13 residues. CDR3 loop: CASSGRTSSPLHF. CDR3 DNA sequence: TGTGCCAGCAGTGGGAGAACCTCCTCACCCCTCCACTTT. Supplemented by reference TRBV2 and TRBJ1-6, the full variable domain reads EPEVTQTPSHQVTQMGQEVILRCVPISNHLYFYWYRQILGQKVEFLVSFYNNEISEKSEIFDDQFSVERPDGSNFTLKIRSTKLEDSAMYFCASSGRTSSPLHFGNGTRLTVT.

This clone appeared a few times. The chain employs TRBV5-1 and TRBJ1-1; D possibly corresponds to TRBD1 (5 bases). There are 14 residues in the CDR3. Trimming pared 5 bases from V and 0 bases from J, leaving 11 bases between. Germline loops: CDR1 SGHRS, CDR2 YFSETQ. This CDR3 is CASRPREVNTEAFF. The CDR3 DNA follows: TGCGCCAGCAGACCCAGGGAGGTGAACACTGAAGCTTTCTTT.

The chain joins TRBV24-1 to TRBJ2-3; TRBD2 might be the D (6 bases). V was cut by 4 bases and J by 1 base, with 20 bases left in between. CDR3 length: 18 amino acids. CDR1 KGHDR and CDR2 SFDVKD come from the germline V gene. For the CDR3, the DNA is TGTGCCACCAGTGAAAATCCGGGACTCCGGCGAGGCACAGATACGCAGTATTTT. Its protein product is CATSENPGLRRGTDTQYF.

This chain joins TRBV27 and TRBJ2-7, with a tentative D call TRBD2 (5 bases). The CDR3 is 12 amino acids. Germline CDR1 is MNHEY and CDR2 is SMNVEV (reference sequence). V was clipped by 5 bases and J by 7 bases, with 12 bases between them. CDR3 nucleotide sequence: TGTGCCAGCAGTACGGTAACGGGAGAGCAGTACTTC. As protein: CASSTVTGEQYF.

This clone was counted once. In nucleotides, the CDR3 is TGTGCCACCAGCAGAGGGTCGGTTGTCGAGCAGTTCTTC. Translating gives CATSRGSVVEQFF. The chain uses TRBV15 and TRBJ2-1; D is unclear. The CDR3 is made up of 13 amino acids. V dropped 1 base and J dropped 10 bases, with 11 bases sitting between them. Germline values: CDR1 LNHNV, CDR2 YYDKDF (reference sequence).

The chain recombines TRBV5-5 with TRBJ2-7, with TRBD2 matching 9 bases. Germline V lookup: CDR1 SGHKS, CDR2 YYEKEE (reference sequence). CDR3 size: 15 residues. V lost 2 bases to trimming and J lost 4 bases; unmatched junction nucleotides: 7. CDR3 residues: CASSFWSSGGYEQYF. Written as DNA, the CDR3 is TGTGCCAGCAGCTTTTGGAGTAGCGGGGGATACGAGCAGTACTTC.

The CDR3 DNA follows: TGTGCCAGCAGTTCCCGGACAGGGAACTCTGGAAACACCATATATTTT. Residues: CASSSRTGNSGNTIYF. The V and J genes are TRBV27 and TRBJ1-3; 8 bases agree with TRBD1. CDR1 and CDR2 from the germline V gene are MNHEY and SMNVEV (reference sequence). Germline trimming cut 4 bases from V and 0 bases from J; bases unmatched to any gene: 5. This CDR3 spans 16 amino acids.

The V and J genes are TRBV12-3 or TRBV12-4 and TRBJ2-7; D perhaps matches TRBD2 (6 bases). Deletions cut 7 bases from V and 4 bases from J, with 11 bases between. This CDR3 is 12 amino acids long. The CDR3 DNA is TGTGCCAGCACCGGGACTCCGTACGAGCAGTACTTC. It translates to CASTGTPYEQYF.

The chain carries TRBV10-3 and TRBJ1-6; tentatively, D is TRBD1 (5 bases). With 3 bases removed from V and 9 bases from J, the gap between germline ends came to 15 bases. Per the germline V gene, CDR1 is ENHRY and CDR2 is SYGVKD. The length of the CDR3 is 15 residues. The CDR3 sequence: CAISDLAGLSSPLHF. The CDR3 DNA follows: TGTGCCATCAGTGACCTGGCAGGGCTTAGTTCACCCCTCCACTTT.

The chain joins TRBV9 to TRBJ2-7; tentatively, D is TRBD1 (5 bases). Germline lookup yields CDR1 SGDLS and CDR2 YYNGEE. The V gene lost 0 bases and the J gene lost 2 bases, with 6 bases spanning the gap. The CDR3 totals 13 residues. CDR3 protein: CASSVGGTYEQYF. The CDR3 nucleotides are TGTGCCAGCAGCGTAGGGGGCACCTACGAGCAGTACTTC.

This chain uses TRBV28 with TRBJ2-7; D not resolved. The CDR3 consists of 13 residues. Deletions cut 7 bases from V and 4 bases from J, with 14 bases between. Germline CDR1 is MDHEN and CDR2 is SYDVKM. The CDR3 DNA reads as TGTGCCAGCAAGAGGTTGTCGGTGTACGAGCAGTACTTC. Encoded protein: CASKRLSVYEQYF.

The chain carries TRBV21-1 and TRBJ2-7; the table's D call, TRBD2, has no DNA check behind it. TRBV21-1 has pseudogene status. The CDR3 contains 20 residues. CDR3: CASSKVYRVRTSGSVNEQYF. Here the CDR3 DNA reads TGTGCCAGCAGCAAAGTTTACAGGGTGCGGACTAGCGGGAGCGTCAACGAGCAGTACTTC.

The chain couples TRBV2 to TRBJ2-1; 11 nucleotides line up with TRBD1. V lost 4 bases to trimming and J lost 9 bases; unmatched junction nucleotides: 8. The CDR3 runs 15 residues. The germline CDR1 and CDR2 sequences are SNHLY and FYNNEI. The CDR3 DNA reads as TGTGCCAGCAGTGGGGACGGGACAGGGGGGAGTGAGCAGTTCTTC. Its translation is CASSGDGTGGSEQFF.

The chain joins TRBV28 to TRBJ1-3; D uncertain. Germline V gives CDR1 MDHEN, CDR2 SYDVKM. V was clipped by 4 bases and J by 7 bases, with 14 bases between them. The CDR3 spans 14 residues. CDR3 protein: CASSWGERGNTIYF. In DNA, the CDR3 is TGTGCCAGCAGTTGGGGAGAGAGAGGGAACACCATATATTTT.

The gene calls are TRBV7-9 and TRBJ1-2; 10 bases fit TRBD1. Germline V gene sequence: CDR1 SEHNR, CDR2 FQNEAQ (reference sequence). The J segment lost 4 bases and the V segment lost 5 bases, leaving 4 bases of the junction unmatched. This CDR3 is built from 14 residues. DNA for the CDR3: TGTGCCAGCAGCAGTGGGACAGGGGCCTATGGCTACACCTTC. It codes for CASSSGTGAYGYTF.

This clone was observed once. The rearrangement uses TRBV9 and TRBJ2-3, with D possibly being TRBD2 (5 bases). V was trimmed by 6 bases and J by 2 bases, leaving 13 bases between them. The germline CDR1 and CDR2 sequences are SGDLS and YYNGEE. CDR3 length: 14 amino acids. The CDR3 bases are TGTGCCAGCAAAGCGAGGGCGACCACAGATACGCAGTATTTT. This gives the protein CASKARATTDTQYF. Drawing the rest from reference TRBV9 and TRBJ2-3, the complete variable domain is DSGVTQTPKHLITATGQRVTLRCSPRSGDLSVYWYQQSLDQGLQFLIQYYNGEERAKGNILERFSAQQFPDLHSELNLSSLELGDSALYFCASKARATTDTQYFGPGTRLTVL.

This chain links TRBV19 with TRBJ2-4, with D maybe TRBD2 (5 bases). V was trimmed by 5 bases and J by 1 base, leaving 12 bases between them. Per the germline V gene, CDR1 is LNHDA and CDR2 is SQIVND (reference sequence). This CDR3 comprises 15 residues. This CDR3 is CASSSNGGAKNIQYF. CDR3 in DNA: TGTGCCAGTAGTTCCAACGGCGGGGCCAAAAACATTCAGTACTTC.

In this sample, this clone turned up a few times. V gene TRBV7-8 combines with J gene TRBJ1-4, with 7 nucleotides matching TRBD1. Trimming cost V 10 bases and J 3 bases; bases outside gene matches: 8. CDR1 SGHVS and CDR2 FQNEAQ come from the germline V gene. CDR3 length: 14 residues. CDR3 protein: CATTETGPNEKLFF. Written as DNA, the CDR3 is TGTGCCACCACCGAGACAGGGCCTAATGAAAAACTGTTTTTT.

The chain uses TRBV11-3 and TRBJ2-1; the match to TRBD1 covers 10 bases. The germline CDR1 and CDR2 sequences are SGHNT and YENEEA. V was clipped by 3 bases and J by 5 bases; unmatched bases: 10. The CDR3 is 17 residues long. CDR3: CASSLGSTGGLNNEQFF. In nucleotides, the CDR3 is TGTGCCAGCAGCTTGGGGTCGACAGGGGGCCTAAACAATGAGCAGTTCTTC. Combining the CDR3 with reference TRBV11-3 and TRBJ2-1 gives the whole variable domain EAGVVQSPRYKIIEKKQPVAFWCNPISGHNTLYWYLQNLGQGPELLIRYENEEAVDDSQLPKDRFSAERLKGVDSTLKIQPAELGDSAVYLCASSLGSTGGLNNEQFFGPGTRLTVL.

The chain couples TRBV5-1 to TRBJ1-6, with a possible D match to TRBD1 (6 bases). CDR3 length: 14 amino acids. The V and J ends lost 1 base and 5 bases respectively, with 7 bases between them. Germline CDR1 reads SGHRS; CDR2 reads YFSETQ. CDR3 region: CASSLNRDNSPLHF. The CDR3, as DNA: TGCGCCAGCAGCTTGAACAGGGATAATTCACCCCTCCACTTT.

This clone appeared once. The chain joins TRBV5-8 to TRBJ2-1; D is possibly TRBD2 (5 bases). V lost 1 base and J 4 bases, leaving 9 bases between the germline ends. Germline V gene sequence: CDR1 SGHTS, CDR2 YDEGEE. The CDR3 consists of 14 residues. CDR3 loop: CASSLWERYNEQFF. DNA of the CDR3: TGTGCCAGCAGCTTGTGGGAGAGGTACAATGAGCAGTTCTTC.

The chain uses TRBV7-8 and TRBJ2-1; the D gene is possibly TRBD1 (6 bases). This CDR3 is built from 13 residues. CDR1 is SGHVS and CDR2 is FQNEAQ in the germline V gene. The ends were cut back, 6 bases at V and 4 bases at J, with 10 bases in the middle. The DNA for the CDR3 is TGTGCCAGCAGACAGGGAAAGTACAATGAGCAGTTCTTC. Translated: CASRQGKYNEQFF.

The chain joins TRBV15 to TRBJ2-7; 8 bases match TRBD1. CDR3 length: 17 amino acids. The junction had 11 bases not matched to a gene; V was cut back by 0 bases and J by 4 bases. Germline CDR1 is LNHNV and CDR2 is YYDKDF (reference sequence). The CDR3 sequence is CATSRDLATGASYEQYF. The CDR3 bases are TGTGCCACCAGCAGAGACCTAGCGACAGGGGCCTCATACGAGCAGTACTTC.

The rearrangement links TRBV29-1 to TRBJ2-3; 7 positions match TRBD1. The CDR3 is made up of 13 amino acids. Germline trimming cut 5 bases from V and 2 bases from J; bases unmatched to any gene: 4. Germline V gene data show CDR1 as SQVTM and CDR2 as ANQGSEA. The chain's CDR3 is CSVRGQNTDTQYF. The CDR3 DNA reads as TGCAGCGTTAGGGGACAGAACACAGATACGCAGTATTTT.

The chain has TRBV15 and TRBJ2-7, with TRBD2 matching over 11 bases. J gave up 6 bases and V 1 base, and 5 bases lay outside the gene matches. This CDR3 comprises 15 residues. Germline V gives CDR1 LNHNV, CDR2 YYDKDF (reference sequence). The chain's CDR3 is CATSRALAGGTEQYF. The CDR3 nucleotides read TGTGCCACCAGCAGAGCCCTAGCGGGAGGAACCGAGCAGTACTTC.

The gene calls are TRBV5-8 and TRBJ2-3, with 7 bases fitting TRBD1. Germline V gene data show CDR1 as SGHTS and CDR2 as YDEGEE. V was clipped by 5 bases and J by 2 bases; unmatched bases: 2. The CDR3 contains 13 residues. In DNA, the CDR3 is TGTGCCAGCAGGGGACAGTCCACAGATACGCAGTATTTT. It yields the protein CASRGQSTDTQYF.

Only a few counts were recorded for this clone. The chain has TRBV11-2 and TRBJ1-6; 7 nucleotides match TRBD1. J lost 8 bases, V lost 6 bases, and 10 bases had no gene match. Germline V CDR1 and CDR2: SGHAT, FQNNGV. The CDR3 runs 15 residues. Here the CDR3 reads CASRRGGGDHSPLHF. CDR3 DNA sequence: TGTGCCAGCAGGCGAGGGGGCGGGGACCATTCACCCCTCCACTTT.

V is TRBV15 and J is TRBJ2-1; D might be TRBD1 (5 bases). The V end was cut by 3 bases, the J end by 0 bases, with 15 bases between. CDR3 length equals 17 residues. Germline V lookup: CDR1 LNHNV, CDR2 YYDKDF (reference sequence). CDR3 nucleotide sequence: TGTGCCACCAGCAGGGGAACACAGGCGAGCTCCTACAATGAGCAGTTCTTC. It translates to CATSRGTQASSYNEQFF.

The chain combines TRBV20-1 with TRBJ2-7, with D perhaps matching TRBD2 (5 bases). Germline lookup yields CDR1 DFQATT and CDR2 SNEGSKA (reference sequence). Trimming left V 4 bases short and J 7 bases short, with 11 bases between. This CDR3 spans 11 amino acids. The CDR3 here is CSATHTGEQYF. The CDR3 DNA reads TGCAGTGCTACACATACGGGGGAGCAGTACTTC.